Below, 14 T cell receptor beta chains from the same sample are listed, as sequenced in a study of CD8 T cells in Susac syndrome. Reverse transcription of roughly 0.5 to 1 ug RNA used random hexamers. MiXCR, applied by TCRdb to the immunoSEQ multiplex PCR reads, yields one record per CDR3 protein. The table has some 260,000 distinct CDR3 sequences, 70% to 90% seen once. The sample was CD8+ T cells from PBMCs. The receptors stem from a human donor with multiple sclerosis.

In its sample, this clonotype was seen a few times. The genes are TRBV5-4 and TRBJ2-7; TRBD1 agrees at 8 bases. V shed 4 bases and J 2 bases; nucleotides not matched to a gene: 5. The CDR3 is 14 amino acids. Germline CDR1 reads SGHNT; CDR2 reads YYREEE (reference sequence). The CDR3 loop is CASSGEQGAYEQYF. CDR3 nucleotide sequence: TGTGCCAGCAGCGGTGAACAGGGGGCCTACGAGCAGTACTTC. Drawing the rest from reference TRBV5-4 and TRBJ2-7, the complete variable domain is ETGVTQSPTHLIKTRGQQVTLRCSSQSGHNTVSWYQQALGQGPQFIFQYYREEENGRGNFPPRFSGLQFPNYSSELNVNALELDDSALYLCASSGEQGAYEQYFGPGTRLTVT.

The genes are TRBV5-4 and TRBJ2-7, with 7 nucleotides matching TRBD2. The trim removed 3 bases at V and 1 base at J, leaving 4 bases unmatched. The CDR3 totals 14 residues. Germline V gene lookup returns CDR1 SGHNT and CDR2 YYREEE (reference sequence). The CDR3 protein is CASSYGLESYEQYF. In DNA, the CDR3 is TGTGCCAGCAGCTACGGACTAGAATCCTACGAGCAGTACTTC.

The chain has TRBV20-1 and TRBJ2-7; 9 positions match TRBD1. There are 15 residues in the CDR3. Germline CDR1 and CDR2: DFQATT and SNEGSKA (reference sequence). The V and J ends lost 1 base and 5 bases, in that order; junction bases with no gene match: 9. Here the CDR3 DNA reads TGCAGTGCTAGAGGCCGGGGACAGGGTCTCGACGAGCAGTACTTC. Its translation is CSARGRGQGLDEQYF.

The V and J genes are TRBV27 and TRBJ2-1, with TRBD2 identical over 8 bases. J lost 7 bases, V lost 3 bases, and 8 bases had no gene match. Germline CDR1 reads MNHEY; CDR2 reads SMNVEV (reference sequence). The CDR3 totals 15 residues. The CDR3 DNA reads as TGTGCCAGCAGTTTGTACAGCGGGAGAGTAAATGAGCAGTTCTTC. Protein sequence: CASSLYSGRVNEQFF.

CDR3 nucleotide sequence: TGTGCCAGCAGTGACCCGCCGTCCGGGAGCCACCCCTACAATGAGCAGTTCTTC. As protein: CASSDPPSGSHPYNEQFF. The J gene is TRBJ2-1, the V gene TRBV6-1; TRBD2 might be the D (6 bases). V shed 3 bases and J shed 2 bases, with 20 bases lying between them. This CDR3 has 18 residues. Germline CDR1 reads MNHNS; CDR2 reads SASEGT.

The genes are TRBV5-6 and TRBJ2-7, with D perhaps being TRBD1 or TRBD2 (5 bases each). CDR3 size: 14 residues. Germline V lookup: CDR1 SGHDT, CDR2 YYEEEE. The V and J ends lost 4 bases and 2 bases respectively, with 13 bases between them. The CDR3 region has the DNA TGTGCCAGCAGCATGGGACCGATCACCTACGAGCAGTACTTC. Protein sequence: CASSMGPITYEQYF. The full variable domain, with the rest looked up from reference TRBV5-6 and TRBJ2-7, is DAGVTQSPTHLIKTRGQQVTLRCSPKSGHDTVSWYQQALGQGPQFIFQYYEEEERQRGNFPDRFSGHQFPNYSSELNVNALLLGDSALYLCASSMGPITYEQYFGPGTRLTVT.

The V call is TRBV19, the J call TRBJ2-2; 13 bases are a match to TRBD2. The V gene's germline CDR1 is LNHDA and CDR2 SQIVND (reference sequence). After removal of 4 bases from V and 5 bases from J, the junction contained 22 bases not matched to a gene. This CDR3 spans 22 amino acids. In DNA form, the CDR3 reads TGTGCCAGTAGTAGCAGATTAACGTCCGGGACTAGCGGGATAGAGCGGACCGGGGAGCTGTTTTTT. Translation gives CASSSRLTSGTSGIERTGELFF.

This chain joins TRBV27 and TRBJ2-1; TRBD1 or TRBD2 may be the D gene (5 bases each). The germline V gene has CDR1 MNHEY and CDR2 SMNVEV (reference sequence). The CDR3 consists of 13 residues. The V and J ends lost 6 bases and 9 bases respectively, with 15 bases between them. CDR3 nucleotide sequence: TGTGCCAGCAGCATTATGAGGGACCGTGAGCAGTTCTTC. Translating it yields CASSIMRDREQFF.

J is TRBJ2-5 and V is TRBV19; D is uncertain. V lost 6 bases and J 4 bases, leaving 18 bases between the germline ends. CDR1 and CDR2 from the germline V gene are LNHDA and SQIVND (reference sequence). The CDR3 loop spans 15 amino acids. The CDR3 region is CASRTRERPRETQYF. In DNA form, the CDR3 reads TGTGCCAGTAGGACGCGTGAGAGACCCAGAGAGACCCAGTACTTC.

The rearrangement links TRBV7-9 to TRBJ2-7; D is unresolved. This CDR3 is 13 amino acids long. Germline CDR1 and CDR2: SEHNR and FQNEAQ (reference sequence). Trimming cost V 1 base and J 3 bases, with 7 bases left between them. The chain's CDR3 is CASSLDIGYEQYF. CDR3 nucleotide sequence: TGTGCCAGCAGCTTAGATATCGGCTACGAGCAGTACTTC.

The genes are TRBV29-1 and TRBJ1-2, with 7 nucleotides matching TRBD1. The CDR3 is 15 residues long. CDR1 and CDR2 (germline): SQVTM, ANQGSEA. V lost 7 bases, J lost 2 bases, and 13 bases stayed unmatched. The CDR3 DNA follows: TGCAGCGCCGAAACCCGACAGGGAACCAACTATGGCTACACCTTC. As protein: CSAETRQGTNYGYTF.

This chain links TRBV5-5 with TRBJ2-1; a possible D gene is TRBD1 (5 bases). From germline, CDR1 is SGHKS and CDR2 YYEKEE (reference sequence). This CDR3 is built from 13 residues. V dropped 4 bases and J dropped 8 bases, with 13 bases sitting between them. CDR3 residues: CASSRWTTDEQFF. The CDR3 DNA is TGTGCCAGCAGCCGTTGGACAACCGATGAGCAGTTCTTC.

The chain employs TRBV4-1 and TRBJ1-5; D is ambiguous. Deletions cut 1 base from V and 5 bases from J, with 12 bases between. This CDR3 comprises 15 residues. The V gene's germline CDR1 is MGHRA and CDR2 YSYEKL. The DNA for the CDR3 is TGCGCCAGCAGCCAAGTGGGCGACGGATATCAGCCCCAGCATTTT. This encodes CASSQVGDGYQPQHF.

V and J are TRBV7-9 and TRBJ2-1, with 7 bases fitting TRBD1. V gave up 4 bases and J gave up 5 bases; unmatched junction bases: 14. Germline V gene data show CDR1 as SEHNR and CDR2 as FQNEAQ (reference sequence). The CDR3 consists of 17 residues. The CDR3 region is CASSSPRDRAAHNEQFF. The CDR3 DNA is TGTGCCAGCAGCTCCCCCCGAGACAGGGCAGCACACAATGAGCAGTTCTTC.